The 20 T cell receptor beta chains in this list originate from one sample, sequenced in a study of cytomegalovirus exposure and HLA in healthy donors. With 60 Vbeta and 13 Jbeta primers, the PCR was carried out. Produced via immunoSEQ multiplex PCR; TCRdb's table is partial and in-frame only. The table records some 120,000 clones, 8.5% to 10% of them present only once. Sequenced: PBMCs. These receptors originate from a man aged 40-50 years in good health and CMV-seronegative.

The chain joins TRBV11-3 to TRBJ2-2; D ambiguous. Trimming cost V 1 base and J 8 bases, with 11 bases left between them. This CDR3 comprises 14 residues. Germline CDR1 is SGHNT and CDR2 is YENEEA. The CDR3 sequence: CASSLGRSEGELFF. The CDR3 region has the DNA TGTGCCAGCAGCTTAGGTCGATCGGAGGGGGAGCTGTTTTTT.

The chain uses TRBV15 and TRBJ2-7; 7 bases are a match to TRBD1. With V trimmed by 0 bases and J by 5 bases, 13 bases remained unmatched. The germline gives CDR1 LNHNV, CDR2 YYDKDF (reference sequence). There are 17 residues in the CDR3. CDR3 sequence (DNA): TGTGCCACCAGCAGAGATCCCCCCTATGACAGGGACCACGAGCAGTACTTC. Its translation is CATSRDPPYDRDHEQYF.

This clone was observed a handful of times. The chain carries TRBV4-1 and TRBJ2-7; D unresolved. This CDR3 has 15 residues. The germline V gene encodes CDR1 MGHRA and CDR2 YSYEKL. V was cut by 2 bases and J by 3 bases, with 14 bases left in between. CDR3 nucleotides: TGCGCCAGCAGCCAATTGTTTGGCACAAACTACGAGCAGTACTTC. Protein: CASSQLFGTNYEQYF.

This chain's CDR3 is CASSQVFQETQYF. CDR3 DNA: TGCGCCAGCAGCCAAGTCTTCCAAGAGACCCAGTACTTC. The chain employs TRBV4-1 and TRBJ2-5; the D is unclear. The CDR3 has 13 amino acids. The ends were cut back, 1 base at V and 1 base at J, with 4 bases in the middle. The germline CDR1 and CDR2 sequences are MGHRA and YSYEKL.

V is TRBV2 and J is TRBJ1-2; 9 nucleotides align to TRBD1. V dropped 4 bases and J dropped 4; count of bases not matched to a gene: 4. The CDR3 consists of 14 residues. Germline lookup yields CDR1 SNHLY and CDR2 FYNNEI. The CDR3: CASSGWGQGYGYTF. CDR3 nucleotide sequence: TGTGCCAGCAGTGGCTGGGGACAGGGCTATGGCTACACCTTC.

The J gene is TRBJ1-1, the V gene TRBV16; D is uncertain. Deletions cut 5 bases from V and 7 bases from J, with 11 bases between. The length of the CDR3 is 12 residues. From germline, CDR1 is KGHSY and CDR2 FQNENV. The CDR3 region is CASSRKRSEAFF. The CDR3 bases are TGTGCCAGCAGCAGAAAGCGAAGTGAAGCTTTCTTT.

CDR3: CASSLSGGTEAFF. For the CDR3, the DNA is TGTGCCAGCAGCTTATCAGGGGGCACTGAAGCTTTCTTT. The J gene is TRBJ1-1, the V gene TRBV7-9, with 7 bases that match TRBD1. Germline V lookup: CDR1 SEHNR, CDR2 FQNEAQ (reference sequence). This CDR3 comprises 13 residues. The V gene end was trimmed by 2 bases and the J gene end by 4 bases; junction bases not matched to a gene: 1.

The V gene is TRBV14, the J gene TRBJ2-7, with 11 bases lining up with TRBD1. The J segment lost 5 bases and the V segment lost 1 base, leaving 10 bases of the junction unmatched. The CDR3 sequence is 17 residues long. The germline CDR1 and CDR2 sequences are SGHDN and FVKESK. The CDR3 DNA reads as TGTGCCAGCAGCCAAGTAACCGGGACAGGGGGGATAGACGAGCAGTACTTC. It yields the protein CASSQVTGTGGIDEQYF.

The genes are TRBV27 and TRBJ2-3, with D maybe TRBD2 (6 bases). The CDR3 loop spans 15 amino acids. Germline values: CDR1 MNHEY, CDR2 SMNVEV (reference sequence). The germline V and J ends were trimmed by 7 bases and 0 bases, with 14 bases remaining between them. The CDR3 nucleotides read TGTGCCAGCAACCCGCGGGGTCCTAGCACAGATACGCAGTATTTT. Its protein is CASNPRGPSTDTQYF.

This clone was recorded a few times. Written as DNA, the CDR3 is TGTGCCAGCAGTGAAGCCAGGGGTCTACGCAGTCAGATCGTCCGGCCCCAGCATTTT. It yields the protein CASSEARGLRSQIVRPQHF. The genes are TRBV6-1 and TRBJ1-5; possible D gene TRBD1, 6 bases. The CDR3 spans 19 residues. With 0 bases removed from V and 9 bases from J, the gap between germline ends came to 27 bases. Germline CDR1 and CDR2: MNHNS and SASEGT.

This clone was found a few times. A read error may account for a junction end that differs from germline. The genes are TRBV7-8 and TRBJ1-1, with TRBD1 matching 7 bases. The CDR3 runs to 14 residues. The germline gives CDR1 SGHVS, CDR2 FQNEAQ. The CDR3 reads CASSVAGQAPEAFF. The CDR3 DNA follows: TGTGCCAGCAGCGTAGCTGGACAGGCCCCTGAAGCTTTCTTT.

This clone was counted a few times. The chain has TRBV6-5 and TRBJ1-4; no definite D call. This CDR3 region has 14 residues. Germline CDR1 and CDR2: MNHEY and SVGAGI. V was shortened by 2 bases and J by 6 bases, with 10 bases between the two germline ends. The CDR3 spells CASSYQRFYEKLFF. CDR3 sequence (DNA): TGTGCCAGCAGTTACCAGCGTTTCTATGAAAAACTGTTTTTT.

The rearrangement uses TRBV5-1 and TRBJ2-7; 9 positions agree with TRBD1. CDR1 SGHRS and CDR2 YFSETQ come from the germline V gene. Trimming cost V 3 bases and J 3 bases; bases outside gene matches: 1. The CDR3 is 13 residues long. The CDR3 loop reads CASSWDRVYEQYF. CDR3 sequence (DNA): TGCGCCAGCAGCTGGGACAGGGTCTACGAGCAGTACTTC.

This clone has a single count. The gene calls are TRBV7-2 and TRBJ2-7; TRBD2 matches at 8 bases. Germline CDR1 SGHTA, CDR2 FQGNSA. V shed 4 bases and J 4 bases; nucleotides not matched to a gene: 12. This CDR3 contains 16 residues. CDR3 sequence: CASSSSRSGGLYEQYF. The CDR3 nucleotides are TGTGCCAGCAGCTCCTCGCGGAGCGGGGGCCTTTACGAGCAGTACTTC.

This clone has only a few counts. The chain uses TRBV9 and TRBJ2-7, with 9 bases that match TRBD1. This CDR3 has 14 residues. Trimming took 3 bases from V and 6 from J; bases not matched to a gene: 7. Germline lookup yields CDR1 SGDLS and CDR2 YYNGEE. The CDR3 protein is CASSASGTGSEQYF. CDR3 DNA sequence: TGTGCCAGCAGCGCATCCGGGACAGGGAGCGAGCAGTACTTC.

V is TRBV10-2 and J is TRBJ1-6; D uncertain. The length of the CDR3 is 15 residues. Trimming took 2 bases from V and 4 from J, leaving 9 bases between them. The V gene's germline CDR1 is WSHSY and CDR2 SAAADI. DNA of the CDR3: TGCGCCAGCAGTGAGAGAGGTGATTATAATTCACCCCTCCACTTT. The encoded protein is CASSERGDYNSPLHF.

This CDR3 reads CASSQGGQGTPSYEQYF. The CDR3 DNA reads as TGTGCCAGCAGCCAAGGGGGACAGGGGACCCCCTCCTACGAGCAGTACTTC. The rearrangement joins TRBV4-2 to TRBJ2-7; 10 nucleotides match TRBD1. V dropped 1 base and J dropped 0; count of bases not matched to a gene: 6. Germline V gene lookup returns CDR1 LGHNA and CDR2 YNFKEQ. The CDR3 spans 17 residues.

Here the CDR3 DNA reads TGTGCCAGCAGCTCCTACCCCGGGGAGCTGTTTTTT. As protein: CASSSYPGELFF. The V gene is TRBV5-6, the J gene TRBJ2-2; D is ambiguous. The CDR3 runs to 12 residues. With 3 bases removed from V and 6 bases from J, the gap between germline ends came to 6 bases. Germline V lookup: CDR1 SGHDT, CDR2 YYEEEE.

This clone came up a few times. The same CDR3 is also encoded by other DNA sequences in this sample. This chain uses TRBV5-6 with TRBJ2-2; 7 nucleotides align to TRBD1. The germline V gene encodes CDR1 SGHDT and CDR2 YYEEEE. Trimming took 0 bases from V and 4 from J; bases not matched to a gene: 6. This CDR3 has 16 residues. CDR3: CASSLVRGRVTGELFF. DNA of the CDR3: TGTGCCAGCAGCTTGGTTAGGGGGCGCGTCACCGGGGAGCTGTTTTTT.

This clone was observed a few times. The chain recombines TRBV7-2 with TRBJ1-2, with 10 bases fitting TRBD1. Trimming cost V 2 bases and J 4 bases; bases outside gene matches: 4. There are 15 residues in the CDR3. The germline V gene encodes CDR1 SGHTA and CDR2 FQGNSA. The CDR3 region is CASSLMGQGIYGYTF. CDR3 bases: TGTGCCAGCAGCTTAATGGGACAGGGGATCTATGGCTACACCTTC.